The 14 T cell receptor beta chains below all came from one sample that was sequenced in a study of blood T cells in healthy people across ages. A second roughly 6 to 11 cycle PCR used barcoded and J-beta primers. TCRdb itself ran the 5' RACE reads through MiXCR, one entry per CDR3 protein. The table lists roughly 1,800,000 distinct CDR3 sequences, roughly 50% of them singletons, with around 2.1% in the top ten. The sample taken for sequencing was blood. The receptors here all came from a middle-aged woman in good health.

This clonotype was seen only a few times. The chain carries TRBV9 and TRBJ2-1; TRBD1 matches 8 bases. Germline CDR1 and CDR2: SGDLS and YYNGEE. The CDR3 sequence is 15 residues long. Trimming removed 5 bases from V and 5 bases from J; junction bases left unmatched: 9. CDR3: CASRGGQGLNNEQFF. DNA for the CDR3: TGTGCCAGCAGGGGCGGACAGGGTCTAAACAATGAGCAGTTCTTC.

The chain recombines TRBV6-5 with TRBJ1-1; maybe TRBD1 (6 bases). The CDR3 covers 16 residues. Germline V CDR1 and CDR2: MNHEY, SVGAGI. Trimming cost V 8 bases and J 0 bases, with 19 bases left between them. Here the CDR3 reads CASSRFQGRLNTEAFF. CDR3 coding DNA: TGTGCCAGCTCAAGGTTTCAGGGGCGGCTGAACACTGAAGCTTTCTTT.

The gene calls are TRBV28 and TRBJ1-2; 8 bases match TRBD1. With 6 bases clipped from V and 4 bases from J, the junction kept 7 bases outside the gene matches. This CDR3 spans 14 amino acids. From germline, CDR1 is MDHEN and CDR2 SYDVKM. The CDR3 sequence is CASRTGALTYGYTF. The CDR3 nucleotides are TGTGCCAGCAGGACAGGGGCCCTCACCTATGGCTACACCTTC.

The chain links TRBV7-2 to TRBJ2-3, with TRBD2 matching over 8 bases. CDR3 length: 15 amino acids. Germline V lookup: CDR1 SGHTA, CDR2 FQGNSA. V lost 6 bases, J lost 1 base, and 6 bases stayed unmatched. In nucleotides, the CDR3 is TGTGCCAGCAGACCAGCGGGGGAGGGCACAGATACGCAGTATTTT. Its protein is CASRPAGEGTDTQYF. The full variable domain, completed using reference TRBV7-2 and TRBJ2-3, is GAGVSQSPSNKVTEKGKDVELRCDPISGHTALYWYRQSLGQGLEFLIYFQGNSAPDKSGLPSDRFSAERTGGSVSTLTIQRTQQEDSAVYLCASRPAGEGTDTQYFGPGTRLTVL.

The CDR3 loop is CASSQTLGRSGGNEQYF. The CDR3 DNA follows: TGTGCCAGCAGCCAAACCTTAGGGCGAAGCGGGGGAAATGAGCAGTACTTC. This chain uses TRBV4-2 with TRBJ2-5, with 8 nucleotides matching TRBD2. The CDR3 loop spans 17 amino acids. V was pared by 2 bases and J by 11 bases, with 19 bases of the junction left unmatched. From germline, CDR1 is LGHNA and CDR2 YNFKEQ.

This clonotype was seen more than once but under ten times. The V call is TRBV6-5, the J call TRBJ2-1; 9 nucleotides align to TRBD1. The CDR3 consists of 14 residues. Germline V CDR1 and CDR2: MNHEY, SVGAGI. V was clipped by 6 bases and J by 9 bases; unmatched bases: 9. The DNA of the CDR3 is TGTGCCAGCAGGGGAACCGGGACAGGGAGTGAGCAGTTCTTC. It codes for CASRGTGTGSEQFF.

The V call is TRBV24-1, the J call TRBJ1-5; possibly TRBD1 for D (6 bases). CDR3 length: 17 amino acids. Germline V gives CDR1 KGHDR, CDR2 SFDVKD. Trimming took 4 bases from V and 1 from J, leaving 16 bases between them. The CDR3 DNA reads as TGTGCCACCAGTGAAGGTCTGGGCAGGGGAAGCAATCAGCCCCAGCATTTT. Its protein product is CATSEGLGRGSNQPQHF.

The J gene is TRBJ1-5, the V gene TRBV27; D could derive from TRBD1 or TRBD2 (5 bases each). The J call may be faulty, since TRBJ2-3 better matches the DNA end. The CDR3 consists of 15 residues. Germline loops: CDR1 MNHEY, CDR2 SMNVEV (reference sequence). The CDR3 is CASSSRGYSNQPQYF. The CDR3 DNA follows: TGTGCCAGCAGTTCCCGGGGCTATAGCAATCAGCCCCAGTATTTT.

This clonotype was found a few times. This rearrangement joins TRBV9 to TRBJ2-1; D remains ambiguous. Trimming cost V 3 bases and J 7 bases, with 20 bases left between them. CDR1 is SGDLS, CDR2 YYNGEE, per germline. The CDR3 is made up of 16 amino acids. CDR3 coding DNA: TGTGCCAGCAGCGAAGACCTGATCGGGTCCATGAATGAGCAGTTCTTC. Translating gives CASSEDLIGSMNEQFF.

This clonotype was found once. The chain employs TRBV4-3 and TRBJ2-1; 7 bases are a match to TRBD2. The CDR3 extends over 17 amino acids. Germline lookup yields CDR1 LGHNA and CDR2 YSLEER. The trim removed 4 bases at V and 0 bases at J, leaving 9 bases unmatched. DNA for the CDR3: TGCGCCAGCAGCCCGGAGGCGCGGGGGAGCTCCTACAATGAGCAGTTCTTC. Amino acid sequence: CASSPEARGSSYNEQFF.

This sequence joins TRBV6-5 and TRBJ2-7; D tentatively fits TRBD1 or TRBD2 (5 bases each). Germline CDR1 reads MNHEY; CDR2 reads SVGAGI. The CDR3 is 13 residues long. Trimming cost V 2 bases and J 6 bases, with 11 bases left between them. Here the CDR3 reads CASSYQGGGEQYF. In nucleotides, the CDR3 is TGTGCCAGCAGTTACCAGGGTGGGGGCGAGCAGTACTTC.

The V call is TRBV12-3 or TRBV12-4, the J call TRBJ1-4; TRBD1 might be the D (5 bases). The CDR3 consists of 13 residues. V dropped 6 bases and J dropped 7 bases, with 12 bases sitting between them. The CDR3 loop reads CASSRDWGEKLFF. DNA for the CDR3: TGTGCCAGCAGCAGGGATTGGGGTGAAAAACTGTTTTTT.

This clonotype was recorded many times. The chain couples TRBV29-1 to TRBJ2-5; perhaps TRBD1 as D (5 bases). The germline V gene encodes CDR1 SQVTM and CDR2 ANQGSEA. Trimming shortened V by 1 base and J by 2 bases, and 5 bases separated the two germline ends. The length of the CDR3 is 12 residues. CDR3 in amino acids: CSVEGQQETQYF. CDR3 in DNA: TGCAGCGTTGAAGGACAGCAAGAGACCCAGTACTTC.

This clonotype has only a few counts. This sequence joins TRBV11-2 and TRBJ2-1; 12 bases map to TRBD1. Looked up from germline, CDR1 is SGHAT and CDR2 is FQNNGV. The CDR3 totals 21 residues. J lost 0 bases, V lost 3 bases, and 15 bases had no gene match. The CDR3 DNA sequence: TGTGCCAGCAGCTTTCGCCCCTCGGGACAGGGGGCGACGAGCTCCTACAATGAGCAGTTCTTC. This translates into CASSFRPSGQGATSSYNEQFF. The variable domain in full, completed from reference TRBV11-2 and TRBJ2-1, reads EAGVAQSPRYKIIEKRQSVAFWCNPISGHATLYWYQQILGQGPKLLIQFQNNGVVDDSQLPKDRFSAERLKGVDSTLKIQPAKLEDSAVYLCASSFRPSGQGATSSYNEQFFGPGTRLTVL.